This entry lists 23 T cell receptor beta chains sequenced from one sample in a study of CD8 T cells in Susac syndrome. About 0.5 to 1 ug RNA was reverse transcribed with random hexamers. One entry per CDR3 protein results from TCRdb running MiXCR on the immunoSEQ multiplex PCR reads. The table has fewer than 300,000 distinct CDR3 sequences, around 84% seen once. The specimen was CD8+ T cells from PBMCs. All receptors come from a human donor with multiple sclerosis.

The chain employs TRBV4-1 and TRBJ1-5; D not certain. There are 16 residues in the CDR3. Trimming pared 1 base from V and 0 bases from J, leaving 10 bases between. Germline CDR1 is MGHRA and CDR2 is YSYEKL. The CDR3, as DNA: TGCGCCAGCAGCCAAGCCATGGGGTATAGCAATCAGCCCCAGCATTTT. Protein: CASSQAMGYSNQPQHF.

This chain links TRBV7-9 with TRBJ1-2; D is possibly TRBD1 (6 bases). The CDR3 consists of 17 residues. The germline V and J ends were trimmed by 1 base and 2 bases, with 17 bases remaining between them. CDR1 SEHNR and CDR2 FQNEAQ come from the germline V gene (reference sequence). CDR3 nucleotide sequence: TGTGCCAGCAGCTTAGATGGGGGCGCCTCTACAAACTATGGCTACACCTTC. It yields the protein CASSLDGGASTNYGYTF.

V and J are TRBV27 and TRBJ2-7; 7 bases are a match to TRBD1. Germline CDR1 MNHEY, CDR2 SMNVEV (reference sequence). The CDR3 runs 14 residues. V was clipped by 6 bases and J by 2 bases; unmatched bases: 7. CDR3 nucleotides: TGTGCCAGCAGCCATCGACAGGGAACCTACGAGCAGTACTTC. Its protein is CASSHRQGTYEQYF.

The chain couples TRBV20-1 to TRBJ2-5, with 7 bases aligning to TRBD1. V was pared by 5 bases and J by 3 bases, with 6 bases of the junction left unmatched. The CDR3 is made up of 13 amino acids. Germline V gene sequence: CDR1 DFQATT, CDR2 SNEGSKA (reference sequence). The CDR3 nucleotides read TGCAGTGCTTGGGCTACAGGGGAAGAGACCCAGTACTTC. Translated, it gives CSAWATGEETQYF.

The chain recombines TRBV27 with TRBJ1-2; TRBD1 is a possible D gene (5 bases). V was clipped by 2 bases and J by 5 bases, with 15 bases between them. There are 15 residues in the CDR3. Germline V gene data show CDR1 as MNHEY and CDR2 as SMNVEV (reference sequence). The CDR3 loop is CASSLGSRTPYGYTF. CDR3 bases: TGTGCCAGCAGTTTAGGGTCGCGGACACCTTATGGCTACACCTTC.

The J gene is TRBJ1-2, the V gene TRBV6-1; D is unclear. Per the germline V gene, CDR1 is MNHNS and CDR2 is SASEGT. There are 11 residues in the CDR3. V gave up 10 bases and J gave up 7 bases, with 13 bases separating them. The CDR3 region has the DNA TGTGCCACCAGCCCCGACGGTGGCTACACCTTC. Protein product: CATSPDGGYTF.

CDR3 region: CASSPGGPGTETQYF. The CDR3 region has the DNA TGTGCCAGCAGCCCCGGGGGTCCGGGGACGGAGACCCAGTACTTC. The genes are TRBV7-8 and TRBJ2-5; TRBD2 might be the D (6 bases). Trimming took off 5 bases at V and 5 bases at J, with 18 bases between the two ends. Germline CDR1 reads SGHVS; CDR2 reads FQNEAQ. The CDR3 runs to 15 residues.

CDR3 loop: CASSVEGIWTQYF. The CDR3 coding sequence is TGTGCCAGCAGCGTTGAGGGGATTTGGACCCAGTACTTC. The rearrangement uses TRBV9 and TRBJ2-5; D may correspond to TRBD1 or TRBD2 (5 bases each). The germline V gene encodes CDR1 SGDLS and CDR2 YYNGEE. Trimming shortened V by 2 bases and J by 7 bases, and 12 bases separated the two germline ends. The CDR3 consists of 13 residues.

V gene TRBV20-1 combines with J gene TRBJ1-2, with D possibly being TRBD1 (5 bases). CDR3 length: 13 residues. Germline CDR1 reads DFQATT; CDR2 reads SNEGSKA (reference sequence). Between the trimmed V and J ends, which lost 3 bases and 6 bases, there was a span of 14 bases. The CDR3 DNA is TGCAGTGCTAGGGGACGAACAAAGCATGGCTACACCTTC. This encodes CSARGRTKHGYTF.

The chain employs TRBV27 and TRBJ2-1; D not resolved. The CDR3 has 14 residues. Trimming removed 5 bases at V and 7 bases at J, with 15 bases between. CDR1 is MNHEY and CDR2 is SMNVEV in the germline V gene (reference sequence). The CDR3: CASSPPGPLNEQFF. CDR3 coding DNA: TGTGCCAGCAGTCCCCCCGGCCCCTTGAATGAGCAGTTCTTC.

This clonotype was counted once. This sequence joins TRBV20-1 and TRBJ2-3; TRBD2 matches at 12 bases. Trimming cost V 6 bases and J 3 bases; bases outside gene matches: 7. The length of the CDR3 is 15 residues. The germline CDR1 and CDR2 sequences are DFQATT and SNEGSKA (reference sequence). The CDR3 here is CSAYTTSGSTDTQYF. The CDR3 DNA is TGCAGTGCATATACGACTAGCGGGAGTACAGATACGCAGTATTTT.

The chain joins TRBV2 to TRBJ1-3; D call uncertain. Trimming stripped 9 bases from V and 0 bases from J, with 3 bases between. Germline loops: CDR1 SNHLY, CDR2 FYNNEI. The CDR3 contains 11 residues. The CDR3 sequence is CASYSGNTIYF. The CDR3 nucleotides read TGTGCCAGTTACTCTGGAAACACCATATATTTT. The entire variable domain, with the rest obtained from reference TRBV2 and TRBJ1-3, is as follows: EPEVTQTPSHQVTQMGQEVILRCVPISNHLYFYWYRQILGQKVEFLVSFYNNEISEKSEIFDDQFSVERPDGSNFTLKIRSTKLEDSAMYFCASYSGNTIYFGEGSWLTVV.

The V and J genes are TRBV28 and TRBJ2-3; D is unclear. Germline CDR1 and CDR2: MDHEN and SYDVKM. V shed 2 bases and J shed 1 base, with 10 bases lying between them. CDR3 length: 15 amino acids. CDR3 DNA sequence: TGTGCCAGCAGTTTAAACCCCTTTGGCACAGATACGCAGTATTTT. Its protein product is CASSLNPFGTDTQYF.

The genes are TRBV29-1 and TRBJ2-1; no definite D call. V lost 4 bases to trimming and J lost 9 bases, with 7 bases between them. Germline V gene lookup returns CDR1 SQVTM and CDR2 ANQGSEA. This CDR3 region has 10 residues. The CDR3 reads CSVAAIEQFF. As DNA, the CDR3 is TGCAGCGTTGCAGCTATTGAGCAGTTCTTC.

The table lists this clonotype with a few counts. This chain's CDR3 is CAISEWTGDQPQHF. The DNA of the CDR3 is TGTGCCATCAGTGAGTGGACAGGGGATCAGCCCCAGCATTTT. The V and J genes are TRBV10-3 and TRBJ1-5, with 9 bases identical to TRBD1. Trimming at V came to 1 base and at J to 5 bases, leaving 0 bases not matched to a gene. CDR3 size: 14 residues. Germline V gene sequence: CDR1 ENHRY, CDR2 SYGVKD.

This rearrangement joins TRBV28 to TRBJ2-7; D tentatively reads TRBD1 or TRBD2 (5 bases each). V was trimmed by 8 bases and J by 3 bases, leaving 20 bases between them. Germline CDR1 and CDR2: MDHEN and SYDVKM. CDR3 size: 15 residues. The CDR3 is CASSSAGTTHYEQYF. DNA of the CDR3: TGTGCCAGCTCCTCCGCCGGGACGACCCACTACGAGCAGTACTTC.

CDR3 nucleotides: TGTGCCAGCAGCGAGGGACTGATCACAGATACGCAGTATTTT. It yields the protein CASSEGLITDTQYF. The chain employs TRBV2 and TRBJ2-3, with a possible D match to TRBD2 (6 bases). This CDR3 spans 14 amino acids. V was shortened by 6 bases and J by 2 bases, with 12 bases between the two germline ends. The germline V gene encodes CDR1 SNHLY and CDR2 FYNNEI.

The chain is built from TRBV23-1 and TRBJ2-5, with unresolved D. Being an ORF, TRBV23-1 has a function that is uncertain. V gave up 0 bases and J gave up 4 bases, with 12 bases separating them. The CDR3 totals 15 residues. CDR3 region: CASSQSWSIGETQYF. Written as DNA, the CDR3 is TGCGCCAGCAGTCAATCGTGGTCCATCGGAGAGACCCAGTACTTC.

The V and J genes are TRBV2 and TRBJ1-4; no definite D call. Germline loops: CDR1 SNHLY, CDR2 FYNNEI. The CDR3 has 15 residues. V lost 4 bases, J lost 1 base, and 10 bases lay in between. In DNA form, the CDR3 reads TGTGCCAGCAGTGCCGAGGGAGTAACTAATGAAAAACTGTTTTTT. Its translation: CASSAEGVTNEKLFF.

The chain employs TRBV30 and TRBJ2-3; possibly TRBD1 or TRBD2 for D (5 bases each). V lost 7 bases, J lost 8 bases, and 19 bases lay in between. Germline V gene data show CDR1 as GTSNPN and CDR2 as SVGIG (reference sequence). The CDR3 extends over 13 amino acids. CDR3 coding DNA: TGTGCCTCCGAGCGGTCGGGTAGGGGTACGCAGTATTTT. As protein: CASERSGRGTQYF.

This chain links TRBV7-9 with TRBJ2-5, with 13 bases matching TRBD2. V gave up 3 bases and J gave up 5 bases; unmatched junction bases: 9. Looked up from germline, CDR1 is SEHNR and CDR2 is FQNEAQ (reference sequence). The CDR3 has 17 amino acids. CDR3 amino acids: CASSFLGLAGEAETQYF. CDR3 nucleotide sequence: TGTGCCAGCAGCTTCTTAGGACTAGCGGGAGAGGCTGAGACCCAGTACTTC. The full variable domain, in which reference TRBV7-9 and TRBJ2-5 provide the parts outside the CDR3, is DTGVSQNPRHKITKRGQNVTFRCDPISEHNRLYWYRQTLGQGPEFLTYFQNEAQLEKSRLLSDRFSAERPKGSFSTLEIQRTEQGDSAMYLCASSFLGLAGEAETQYFGPGTRLLVL.

This clonotype was picked up one time. This chain connects TRBV27 to TRBJ2-2; TRBD1 or TRBD2 may be the D gene (7 bases each). Germline loops: CDR1 MNHEY, CDR2 SMNVEV (reference sequence). The CDR3 spans 17 residues. V lost 5 bases and J lost 5, with 21 bases in between. Here the CDR3 reads CASSVLRGGRDTGELFF. CDR3 bases: TGTGCCAGCAGTGTCCTCAGGGGGGGAAGGGATACCGGGGAGCTGTTTTTT.

This chain connects TRBV12-5 to TRBJ1-1; no clear D gene. Trimming left V 7 bases short and J 6 bases short, with 6 bases between. Germline CDR1 and CDR2: LGHNT and FRNRAP. The CDR3 contains 10 residues. The CDR3 loop reads CASAESEAFF. DNA of the CDR3: TGTGCTAGTGCCGAGTCTGAAGCTTTCTTT.